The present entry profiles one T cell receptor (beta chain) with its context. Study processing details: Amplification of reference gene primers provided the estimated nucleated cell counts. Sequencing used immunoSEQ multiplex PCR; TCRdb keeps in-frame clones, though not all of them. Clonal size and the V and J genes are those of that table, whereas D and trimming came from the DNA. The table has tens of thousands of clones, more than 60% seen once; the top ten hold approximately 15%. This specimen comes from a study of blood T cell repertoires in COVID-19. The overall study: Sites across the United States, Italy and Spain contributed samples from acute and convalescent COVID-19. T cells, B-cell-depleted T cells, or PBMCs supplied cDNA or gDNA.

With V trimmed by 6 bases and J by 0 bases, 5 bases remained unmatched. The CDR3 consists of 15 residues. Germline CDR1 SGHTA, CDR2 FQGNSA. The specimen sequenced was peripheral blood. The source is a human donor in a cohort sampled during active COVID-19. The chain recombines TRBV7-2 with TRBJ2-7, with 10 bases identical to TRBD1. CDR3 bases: TGTGCCAGCAGTAAGGACAGGGGGACCTCCTACGAGCAGTACTTC. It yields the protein CASSKDRGTSYEQYF.